What follows describes a single TCR beta chain. Followed over time, Seattle patients had been enrolled while infection was active. Using immunoSEQ multiplex PCR, the repertoire was profiled, and TCRdb retains in-frame clones only, with some absent. The sample yields 390,000 or so clones, around 87% seen once. V shed 3 bases, J shed 4 bases, and the junction held 6 bases outside the gene matches. In germline, CDR1 is SGDLS, CDR2 YYNGEE. The CDR3 length is 16 residues. This specimen comes from a study of blood T cell repertoires in COVID-19. On the study more broadly: Acute and convalescent COVID-19 specimens originated in the United States, Italy and Spain. T cells, B-cell-depleted T cells, or PBMCs provided the cDNA or gDNA that served as material.

The sequence was obtained from a woman aged 30 to 39 with COVID-19, enrolled during active disease. The sequencing sample was made of peripheral blood. V and J are TRBV9 and TRBJ2-1; 11 nucleotides line up with TRBD2. CDR3 in DNA: TGTGCCAGCAGCGCGGGGACTAGCGGCAAGTACAATGAGCAGTTCTTC. It yields the protein CASSAGTSGKYNEQFF.